This T cell receptor beta chain stems from a study of CD8 T cells in Susac syndrome. On the study more broadly: At the time of blood draw, patients with Susac syndrome were therapy-naive, receiving corticosteroids, or receiving intravenous immunoglobulin alone.

As concerns this clonotype: Its antigen remains unidentified.

Notes on the study in general: CD8+ clones in Susac expanded most in TEMRA cells and active patients. Susac-specific public clones were found in both the total CD8+ and the CD8+ TEMRA repertoires, with approximately 16 in the former and a few in the latter.

While CD8+ and CD4+ T cells were isolated negatively, TEMRA cells were enriched by FACS. Germline V gives CDR1 LNHNV, CDR2 YYDKDF (reference sequence). The CDR3 runs to 16 residues. V shed 2 bases and J shed 10 bases, with 21 bases lying between them. Random-hexamer reverse transcription was applied to about 0.45 to 1 ug RNA. TCRdb reprocessed the immunoSEQ multiplex PCR reads with MiXCR, giving one entry per CDR3 protein. This sample has 120,000 or so distinct CDR3 sequences, with about 95% found just once. This TCR came from a human donor with Susac syndrome. Sequenced input: CD8+ T cells from PBMCs. V and J are TRBV15 and TRBJ2-1, with no clear D. For the CDR3, the DNA is TGTGCCACCAGCAGAACCACCGAGCCCGGCAATGGAGAGCAGTTCTTC. This encodes CATSRTTEPGNGEQFF.